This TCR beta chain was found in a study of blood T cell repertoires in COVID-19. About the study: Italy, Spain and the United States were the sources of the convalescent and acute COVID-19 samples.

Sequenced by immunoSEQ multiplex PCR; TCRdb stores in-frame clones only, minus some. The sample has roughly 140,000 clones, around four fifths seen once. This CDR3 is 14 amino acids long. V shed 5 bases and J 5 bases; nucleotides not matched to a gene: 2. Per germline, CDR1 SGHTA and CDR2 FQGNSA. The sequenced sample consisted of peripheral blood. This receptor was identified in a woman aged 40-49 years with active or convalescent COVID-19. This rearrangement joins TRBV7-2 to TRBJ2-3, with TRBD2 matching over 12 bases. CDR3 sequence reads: CASSPGLAGDTQYF. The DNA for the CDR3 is TGTGCCAGCAGCCCGGGACTAGCGGGAGATACGCAGTATTTT.